Given below is one T cell receptor (beta chain) in context. The source of the sample is a study of T-cell reconstitution after alpha-beta-depleted transplantation in children. This CDR3 is 14 amino acids long. Trimming removed 2 bases from V and 2 bases from J, with 11 bases in between. Germline CDR1 reads SGHRS; CDR2 reads YFSETQ. TCRbeta library preparation incorporated unique molecular identifiers. TCRdb ran MiXCR on the PCR reads and lists one entry per CDR3 protein. The repertoire holds a few hundred thousand distinct CDR3 sequences, with around 10% as singletons. This sequence joins TRBV5-1 and TRBJ2-7; possible D gene TRBD1, 6 bases. The sequencing used PBMCs from the stem cell graft donor, collected from the stem cell graft. The receptor was derived from a human donor who donated a stem cell graft to a child with acute lymphoblastic leukemia. CDR3 region: CASSFQGSTYEQYF. Here the CDR3 DNA reads TGCGCCAGCAGCTTCCAGGGGTCAACCTACGAGCAGTACTTC.